These 27 T cell receptor beta chains came from one sample sequenced in a study of neurological immune-mediated disorders. TCRdb re-derived calls from the 5' RACE reads in MiXCR, one entry per CDR3 protein. Counted here are 87,000 or so distinct CDR3 sequences, roughly 3.5% occurring once; the ten biggest clones make up under 6.5%. The specimen sequenced was PBMCs. These receptors originate from a woman aged 18-35 years with multiple sclerosis.

This clonotype showed up many times. The chain employs TRBV11-2 and TRBJ1-2; 8 bases align to TRBD1. Germline CDR1 is SGHAT and CDR2 is FQNNGV. The CDR3 spans 16 residues. Trimming removed 5 bases from V and 0 bases from J; junction bases left unmatched: 8. The CDR3 protein is CASSNSGGRANYGYTF. CDR3 nucleotides: TGTGCCAGCAGCAACTCAGGGGGCCGGGCTAACTATGGCTACACCTTC.

This clonotype has at least ten counts. This sequence joins TRBV5-1 and TRBJ1-5, with a weak D call TRBD1 (5 bases). Germline V gives CDR1 SGHRS, CDR2 YFSETQ. With 5 bases removed from V and 1 base from J, the gap between germline ends came to 10 bases. This CDR3 has 14 amino acids. The CDR3 DNA reads as TGCGCCAGCAGGCCGGGACGGAGCAATCAGCCCCAGCATTTT. Translation: CASRPGRSNQPQHF.

This clonotype was recorded at least ten times. The chain couples TRBV15 to TRBJ1-6; 9 bases line up with TRBD1. The CDR3 consists of 15 residues. The trim removed 0 bases at V and 10 bases at J, leaving 4 bases unmatched. Germline V gives CDR1 LNHNV, CDR2 YYDKDF (reference sequence). The CDR3 here is CATSRDLGQGSPLHF. The CDR3 region has the DNA TGTGCCACCAGCAGAGATCTGGGACAGGGCTCACCCCTCCACTTT.

There are many counts of this clonotype. This sequence joins TRBV11-1 and TRBJ2-5, with D possibly being TRBD1 or TRBD2 (5 bases each). V shed 4 bases and J shed 5 bases, with 17 bases lying between them. The germline V gene has CDR1 SGHAT and CDR2 FQDESV (reference sequence). This CDR3 contains 15 residues. This CDR3 is CASSSGRSVMETQYF. The CDR3 nucleotides read TGTGCCAGCAGCTCGGGACGATCGGTTATGGAGACCCAGTACTTC.

This clonotype was detected ten times or more. V and J are TRBV5-1 and TRBJ1-3; a weak D match, TRBD1 (5 bases). V dropped 0 bases and J dropped 4 bases, with 8 bases sitting between them. The CDR3 length is 14 residues. Germline-derived CDR1 and CDR2 are SGHRS and YFSETQ. The DNA for the CDR3 is TGCGCCAGCAGCTTGGCAGGGTACGGAAACACCATATATTTT. Amino acids: CASSLAGYGNTIYF.

This clonotype was counted many times. The chain couples TRBV2 to TRBJ1-4; TRBD1 agrees at 8 bases. Trimming took 10 bases from V and 4 from J; bases not matched to a gene: 2. The CDR3 is made up of 12 amino acids. Germline CDR1 is SNHLY and CDR2 is FYNNEI. CDR3 sequence (DNA): TGTGCCACGACAGGGGTTAATGAAAAACTGTTTTTT. Translating it yields CATTGVNEKLFF. Complete variable domain (other parts from reference TRBV2 and TRBJ1-4): EPEVTQTPSHQVTQMGQEVILRCVPISNHLYFYWYRQILGQKVEFLVSFYNNEISEKSEIFDDQFSVERPDGSNFTLKIRSTKLEDSAMYFCATTGVNEKLFFGSGTQLSVL.

This clonotype has ten or more counts. This chain joins TRBV4-1 and TRBJ1-1; D perhaps matches TRBD1 (6 bases). V was trimmed by 8 bases and J by 10 bases, leaving 20 bases between them. Germline-derived CDR1 and CDR2 are MGHRA and YSYEKL. The CDR3 is made up of 13 amino acids. Written as DNA, the CDR3 is TGCGCCAGCTCCATAGGACAGACCCTTCGAGCTTTCTTT. Its translation: CASSIGQTLRAFF.

This clonotype was detected ten times or more. The rearrangement uses TRBV11-2 and TRBJ1-5; no reliable D call. The CDR3 covers 14 residues. CDR1 is SGHAT and CDR2 is FQNNGV in the germline V gene. V was shortened by 0 bases and J by 5 bases, with 8 bases between the two germline ends. CDR3 nucleotide sequence: TGTGCCAGCAGCTTAGACGGCGGGCATCAGCCCCAGCATTTT. Encoded protein: CASSLDGGHQPQHF.

This clonotype was seen at least ten times. V and J are TRBV5-1 and TRBJ1-1, with D possibly matching TRBD1 (6 bases). Trimming stripped 4 bases from V and 1 base from J, with 14 bases between. CDR1 is SGHRS, CDR2 YFSETQ, per germline. This CDR3 is built from 15 residues. CDR3 in DNA: TGCGCCAGCAGCAAGTCAACAGGGAGGAACACTGAAGCTTTCTTT. Its protein is CASSKSTGRNTEAFF.

This clonotype was counted at least ten times. The chain uses TRBV28 and TRBJ2-7; D remains ambiguous. The germline gives CDR1 MDHEN, CDR2 SYDVKM. Trimming took 3 bases from V and 3 from J, leaving 6 bases between them. The CDR3 sequence is 12 residues long. The CDR3 DNA sequence: TGTGCCAGCAGTTTGATGAGCTACGAGCAGTACTTC. As protein: CASSLMSYEQYF.

This clonotype appeared many times. The rearrangement uses TRBV15 and TRBJ1-5; TRBD1 aligns across 9 bases. V trimming: 4 bases; J trimming: 7 bases; junction bases outside the gene matches: 5. CDR1 and CDR2 from the germline V gene are LNHNV and YYDKDF (reference sequence). The CDR3 runs 14 residues. In DNA, the CDR3 is TGTGCCACCAGCACCGACAGGGGGTGGCAGCCCCAGCATTTT. Amino acids: CATSTDRGWQPQHF.

This clonotype was recorded at least ten times. The genes are TRBV18 and TRBJ1-3; a possible D gene is TRBD1 (6 bases). This CDR3 spans 16 amino acids. The V and J ends lost 3 bases and 0 bases respectively, with 12 bases between them. Looked up from germline, CDR1 is KGHSH and CDR2 is LQKENI. The CDR3 protein is CASSPGSGASGNTIYF. In DNA form, the CDR3 reads TGTGCCAGCTCACCCGGGTCGGGGGCCTCTGGAAACACCATATATTTT.

Worth noting for this clonotype: As the CDR3 is not closed by the conserved phenylalanine or tryptophan, this likely results from a read error. The CDR3 reads CASSLGRNYEQYC. The CDR3 region has the DNA TGTGCCAGCAGCCTCGGGAGAAACTACGAGCAGTACTGC. The chain has TRBV7-3 and TRBJ2-7; a weak D match, TRBD2 (6 bases). This CDR3 comprises 13 residues. Trimming cost V 5 bases and J 3 bases, with 11 bases left between them. The germline gives CDR1 SGHTA, CDR2 FQGTGA.

This clonotype was picked up many times. The chain employs TRBV5-1 and TRBJ1-2; 10 bases agree with TRBD1. Trimming at V came to 6 bases and at J to 6 bases, leaving 5 bases not matched to a gene. Germline CDR1 and CDR2: SGHRS and YFSETQ. The CDR3 has 13 residues. CDR3 region: CASKTGTGDGYTF. DNA for the CDR3: TGCGCCAGCAAAACCGGGACAGGGGATGGCTACACCTTC.

This clonotype came up many times. The rearrangement joins TRBV5-1 to TRBJ2-5; 8 bases are shared with TRBD2. The V gene's germline CDR1 is SGHRS and CDR2 YFSETQ. Trimming took 4 bases from V and 0 from J; bases not matched to a gene: 8. CDR3 length equals 16 residues. CDR3 amino acids: CASSGGLAINQETQYF. The CDR3 DNA sequence: TGCGCCAGCAGCGGCGGACTAGCAATAAACCAAGAGACCCAGTACTTC.

This clonotype was seen ten or more times. The V gene is TRBV15, the J gene TRBJ1-3; TRBD1 aligns across 7 bases. The V gene end was trimmed by 5 bases and the J gene end by 3 bases; junction bases not matched to a gene: 4. The CDR3 length is 14 residues. The germline gives CDR1 LNHNV, CDR2 YYDKDF (reference sequence). The CDR3 loop reads CATSGTGVGNTIYF. CDR3 DNA sequence: TGTGCCACCAGCGGAACAGGGGTTGGAAACACCATATATTTT.

This clonotype was detected ten times or more. In nucleotides, the CDR3 is TGTGCCAGCAGTGGCTCCGACCGATCCACCGGGGAGCTGTTTTTT. It yields the protein CASSGSDRSTGELFF. V is TRBV6-4 and J is TRBJ2-2; D unresolved. The germline CDR1 and CDR2 sequences are MRHNA and SNTAGT. V lost 4 bases and J 4 bases, leaving 13 bases between the germline ends. This CDR3 has 15 amino acids.

This clonotype was recorded many times. J is TRBJ2-1 and V is TRBV5-1; TRBD1 matches 7 bases. V dropped 6 bases and J dropped 6; count of bases not matched to a gene: 12. CDR3 length: 15 amino acids. CDR1 SGHRS and CDR2 YFSETQ come from the germline V gene. The CDR3 region is CASNKGASGSNEQFF. The CDR3 nucleotides read TGCGCCAGCAACAAGGGGGCATCGGGGAGCAATGAGCAGTTCTTC.

This clonotype has ten or more counts. This chain joins TRBV9 and TRBJ1-1, with D possibly matching TRBD1 (6 bases). This CDR3 contains 15 residues. V was shortened by 3 bases and J by 6 bases, with 18 bases between the two germline ends. Germline V gene lookup returns CDR1 SGDLS and CDR2 YYNGEE. In DNA form, the CDR3 reads TGTGCCAGCAGCGAGGGAACAGGGTGGCTTCCTGAAGCTTTCTTT. Its protein product is CASSEGTGWLPEAFF. Drawing the rest from reference TRBV9 and TRBJ1-1, the complete variable domain is DSGVTQTPKHLITATGQRVTLRCSPRSGDLSVYWYQQSLDQGLQFLIQYYNGEERAKGNILERFSAQQFPDLHSELNLSSLELGDSALYFCASSEGTGWLPEAFFGQGTRLTVV.

This clonotype came up many times. This chain uses TRBV5-1 with TRBJ1-6; tentative D call: TRBD1 (5 bases). The CDR3 spans 15 residues. V lost 2 bases and J 8 bases, leaving 14 bases between the germline ends. Germline V gene sequence: CDR1 SGHRS, CDR2 YFSETQ. This chain's CDR3 is CASSFGGVKDSPLHF. The CDR3, as DNA: TGCGCCAGCAGCTTTGGGGGGGTCAAGGATTCACCCCTCCACTTT.

Ten or more counts support this clonotype. V and J are TRBV27 and TRBJ2-1; 8 bases match TRBD2. The CDR3 consists of 15 residues. The V gene's germline CDR1 is MNHEY and CDR2 SMNVEV (reference sequence). Trimming removed 3 bases from V and 5 bases from J; junction bases left unmatched: 6. The CDR3 region has the DNA TGTGCCAGCAGTTTTGGTAGCGGGATAAACAATGAGCAGTTCTTC. Protein: CASSFGSGINNEQFF.

This clonotype was counted at least ten times. The rearrangement links TRBV10-3 to TRBJ1-4, with TRBD1 as a possible D gene (5 bases). The CDR3 consists of 16 residues. Trimming took 5 bases from V and 0 from J, leaving 13 bases between them. The V gene's germline CDR1 is ENHRY and CDR2 SYGVKD. The CDR3 here is CAISTGKVATNEKLFF. The CDR3 coding sequence is TGTGCCATCAGTACAGGAAAGGTCGCAACTAATGAAAAACTGTTTTTT.

About this clonotype: One end of the junction does not line up with germline, which may come from a read error. This chain uses TRBV6-2 or TRBV6-3 with TRBJ2-5; D unclear. The CDR3 is made up of 11 amino acids. Germline CDR1 MNHEY, CDR2 SVGEGT. The CDR3 coding sequence is TGTGACAGCAGTTTACAAGAGACCCAGTACTTC. Translating it yields CDSSLQETQYF.

This clonotype appeared many times. The chain joins TRBV20-1 to TRBJ2-1, with TRBD2 matching 8 bases. The V gene end was trimmed by 3 bases and the J gene end by 6 bases; junction bases not matched to a gene: 7. The germline V gene has CDR1 DFQATT and CDR2 SNEGSKA (reference sequence). There are 14 residues in the CDR3. CDR3 in DNA: TGCAGTGCTAGCATAGCGGGGTACGGCAATGAGCAGTTCTTC. It is translated as CSASIAGYGNEQFF.

Ten or more counts support this clonotype. The chain employs TRBV4-2 and TRBJ2-2; 12 nucleotides line up with TRBD1. The J segment lost 3 bases and the V segment lost 1 base, leaving 15 bases of the junction unmatched. CDR1 is LGHNA and CDR2 is YNFKEQ in the germline V gene. CDR3 length equals 21 residues. This CDR3 reads CASSQVYFGTGGFGDTGELFF. The CDR3 region has the DNA TGTGCCAGCAGCCAAGTGTATTTTGGGACAGGGGGCTTTGGAGACACCGGGGAGCTGTTTTTT.

This clonotype was counted many times. The rearrangement links TRBV12-3 or TRBV12-4 to TRBJ1-1; possible D gene TRBD1, 6 bases. The CDR3 contains 13 residues. Trimming took off 3 bases at V and 5 bases at J, with 10 bases between the two ends. CDR3 bases: TGTGCCAGCAGTTTTGGGGGGCGGACTGAAGCTTTCTTT. This sequence encodes CASSFGGRTEAFF.

This clonotype was picked up many times. A read error may produce the germline difference seen at one junction end. The chain employs TRBV7-7 and TRBJ2-7; 9 bases align to TRBD2. From germline, CDR1 is SSHAT and CDR2 FNYEAQ (reference sequence). The CDR3 is made up of 16 amino acids. Here the CDR3 DNA reads TGTGCTAGCAGCTTACGGGCGGGAGGGCTCTCCTACGAGCAGTACTTC. Translated, it gives CASSLRAGGLSYEQYF.